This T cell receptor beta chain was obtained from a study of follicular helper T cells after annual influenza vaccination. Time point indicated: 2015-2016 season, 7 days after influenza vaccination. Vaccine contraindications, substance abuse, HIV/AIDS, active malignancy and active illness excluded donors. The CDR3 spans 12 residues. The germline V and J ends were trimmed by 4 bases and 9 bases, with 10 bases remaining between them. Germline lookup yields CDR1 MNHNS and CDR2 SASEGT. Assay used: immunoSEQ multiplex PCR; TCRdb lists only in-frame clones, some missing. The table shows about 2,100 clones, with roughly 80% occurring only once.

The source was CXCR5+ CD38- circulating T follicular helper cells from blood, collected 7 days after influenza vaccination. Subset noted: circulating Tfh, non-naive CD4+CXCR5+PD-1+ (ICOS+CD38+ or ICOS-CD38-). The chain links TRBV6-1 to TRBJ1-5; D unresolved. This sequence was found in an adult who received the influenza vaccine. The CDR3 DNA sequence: TGTGCCAGCAGTGGAGTTCCGCGGCCCCAGCATTTT. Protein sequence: CASSGVPRPQHF.